This section outlines one T cell receptor (beta chain) sequence together with its context. Only a few counts were recorded for this clonotype. What antigen it recognizes has not been identified. There are no base qualities to consult, and no much larger clone falls within one base. The CDR3 runs 16 amino acids, cysteine and phenylalanine included. Only the CDR3 part of the read is kept: 48 bases, read in frame from the first base. V is cut by 0 bases and J by 3 bases, and the space between the germline ends is 12 bases. The germline V gene provides CDR1 MNHEY and CDR2 SVGEGT. These data come from a study of T cell repertoires in cytomegalovirus infection (dated by TCRdb to about 2019). As for the study more broadly: Alongside well-studied HLA-B-restricted epitopes, the peptide stimulations were aimed at recently identified HLA-C-restricted CMV epitopes, whose presentation resists viral immunomodulation. Because public TCR beta signatures pointed to carriage of CMV infection together with the matching HLA type, the HLA type of each donor mattered for the analysis.

The sample's treatment or condition, from its label and the paper: in vitro stimulation with specific CMV peptide epitopes to enrich CMV-specific T cells. General conclusions and limits of the study: In the ex vivo response, HLA-C-restricted CMV-specific TCR beta clonotypes were dominant, and in two of eight donors the single most frequent clonotype came from this HLA-C-restricted group. Carriers of CMV infection plus the relevant HLA type were discriminated by the cumulative frequency of public TCR beta family members in the study cohort and in an independent approximately 340-donor cohort.

The run used an Illumina HiSeq 1500. TCRdb itself trimmed the public reads at Q25 with fastp, ran MiXCR and retained productive beta chains. Under each unique CDR3 protein, matching rows form one entry showing the most common genes and DNA. Counted in this sample were 700,000 to 900,000 distinct CDR3 sequences; 25% to 30% of them appeared once. The top ten constitute roughly 14% of the sample. The chain uses TRBV6-2 or TRBV6-3 and TRBJ1-5, and possibly TRBD1, on 5 matching bases. The sample here was cultured CD8+ T cells from PBMCs, taken from culture after CMV antigen stimulation. The TCR sequence derives from a human donor in good health (CMV status not recorded). Some clones in this sample may be carry-over from other donors' samples. The CDR3 region: CASSYSMEGHNQPQHF. DNA sequence: TGTGCCAGCAGTTACTCGATGGAGGGGCACAATCAGCCCCAGCATTTT.